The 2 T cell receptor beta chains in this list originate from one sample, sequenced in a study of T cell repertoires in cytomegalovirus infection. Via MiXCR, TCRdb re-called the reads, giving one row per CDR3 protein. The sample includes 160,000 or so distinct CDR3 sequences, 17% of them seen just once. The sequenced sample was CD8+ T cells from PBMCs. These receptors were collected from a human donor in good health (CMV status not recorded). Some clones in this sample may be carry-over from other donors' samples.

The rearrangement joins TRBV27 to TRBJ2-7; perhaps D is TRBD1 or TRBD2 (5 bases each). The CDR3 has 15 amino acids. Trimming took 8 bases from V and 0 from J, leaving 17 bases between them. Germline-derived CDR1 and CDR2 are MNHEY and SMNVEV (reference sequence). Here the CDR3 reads CASRPGAGYSYEQYF. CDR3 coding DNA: TGTGCCAGCCGTCCCGGGGCAGGGTACTCCTACGAGCAGTACTTC.

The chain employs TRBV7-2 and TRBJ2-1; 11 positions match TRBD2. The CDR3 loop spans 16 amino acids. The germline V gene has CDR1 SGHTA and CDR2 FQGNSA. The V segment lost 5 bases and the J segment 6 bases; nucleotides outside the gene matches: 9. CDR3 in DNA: TGTGCCAGCAGCCGGAATAGCGGGGGGGTGTCCAATGAGCAGTTCTTC. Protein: CASSRNSGGVSNEQFF. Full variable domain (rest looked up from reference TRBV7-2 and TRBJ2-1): GAGVSQSPSNKVTEKGKDVELRCDPISGHTALYWYRQSLGQGLEFLIYFQGNSAPDKSGLPSDRFSAERTGGSVSTLTIQRTQQEDSAVYLCASSRNSGGVSNEQFFGPGTRLTVL.